These 22 T cell receptor beta chains came from one sample sequenced in a study of shared clonotypes between healthy human individuals. Using immunoSEQ multiplex PCR, the repertoire was profiled, and TCRdb retains in-frame clones only, with some absent. The table includes around 2.3 million clones, 90% to 97% detected once. Source material: naive CD4+ T cells sorted from blood. Subset: CD45RA+ positively selected. The source is a man younger than 30 in good health.

The V and J genes are TRBV10-3 and TRBJ2-1; 10 nucleotides align to TRBD2. Germline V CDR1 and CDR2: ENHRY, SYGVKD. Trimming removed 6 bases from V and 7 bases from J; junction bases left unmatched: 12. The CDR3 has 16 residues. This CDR3 reads CAIRDELAGWDNEQFF. The CDR3 DNA reads TGTGCCATCAGGGACGAACTAGCGGGATGGGATAATGAGCAGTTCTTC.

A single count supports this clone. The chain couples TRBV6-1 to TRBJ1-1, with 7 bases matching TRBD1. Germline values: CDR1 MNHNS, CDR2 SASEGT. Trimming cost V 6 bases and J 6 bases; bases outside gene matches: 7. The CDR3 extends over 13 amino acids. In nucleotides, the CDR3 is TGTGCCAGCAGAAAAGACAGGGAGGCTGAAGCTTTCTTT. Translated: CASRKDREAEAFF.

The chain carries TRBV27 and TRBJ1-2; D uncertain. Looked up from germline, CDR1 is MNHEY and CDR2 is SMNVEV (reference sequence). The CDR3 sequence is 16 residues long. The germline V and J ends were trimmed by 11 bases and 6 bases, with 28 bases remaining between them. The CDR3 region is CASGSIGPTKGHGYTF. The CDR3 nucleotides are TGTGCCTCTGGGTCTATTGGGCCGACGAAGGGTCATGGCTACACCTTC.

V is TRBV5-1 and J is TRBJ2-5; the match to TRBD2 covers 11 bases. The trim removed 3 bases at V and 4 bases at J, leaving 8 bases unmatched. Germline V lookup: CDR1 SGHRS, CDR2 YFSETQ. The CDR3 runs 16 residues. The CDR3 DNA reads as TGCGCCAGCAGCTGGGCTTCTAGCGGGGGGAGAGAGACCCAGTACTTC. Its protein product is CASSWASSGGRETQYF.

With regard to this clone: This sample includes further DNA sequences coding for the same CDR3. The chain links TRBV18 to TRBJ1-5; a possible D gene is TRBD1 (5 bases). V lost 2 bases to trimming and J lost 7 bases, with 9 bases between them. Germline V CDR1 and CDR2: KGHSH, LQKENI. CDR3 length: 13 amino acids. CDR3 nucleotide sequence: TGTGCCAGCTCACCAGGGGGGGGACAGCCCCAGCATTTT. Protein: CASSPGGGQPQHF.

This chain uses TRBV28 with TRBJ2-1; the match to TRBD2 covers 8 bases. The CDR3 is made up of 14 amino acids. With V trimmed by 3 bases and J by 5 bases, 3 bases remained unmatched. Per the germline V gene, CDR1 is MDHEN and CDR2 is SYDVKM. As DNA, the CDR3 is TGTGCCAGCAGTTTGACGGGGGGGAACAATGAGCAGTTCTTC. Translated, it gives CASSLTGGNNEQFF. The full variable domain, rest sourced from reference TRBV28 and TRBJ2-1, is DVKVTQSSRYLVKRTGEKVFLECVQDMDHENMFWYRQDPGLGLRLIYFSYDVKMKEKGDIPEGYSVSREKKERFSLILESASTNQTSMYLCASSLTGGNNEQFFGPGTRLTVL.

Only one count was recorded for this clone. The rearrangement uses TRBV5-4 and TRBJ2-3; 7 nucleotides align to TRBD1. Losses at the gene ends were 0 bases for V and 1 base for J; bases not matched to a gene: 5. This CDR3 has 16 amino acids. CDR1 and CDR2 (germline): SGHNT, YYREEE (reference sequence). As DNA, the CDR3 is TGTGCCAGCAGCTTGGCCGGTGGACAGGGCACAGATACGCAGTATTTT. Translation gives CASSLAGGQGTDTQYF.

V and J are TRBV6-1 and TRBJ1-5, with D hard to call. Germline V gives CDR1 MNHNS, CDR2 SASEGT. The CDR3 consists of 13 residues. Between the trimmed V and J ends, which lost 5 bases and 1 base, there was a span of 6 bases. The CDR3 protein is CASSSGSNQPQHF. The DNA of the CDR3 is TGTGCCAGCAGTAGCGGGAGCAATCAGCCCCAGCATTTT.

CDR3 sequence reads: CASSLDPGAADTQYF. The CDR3 DNA reads TGCGCCAGCAGCTTGGACCCGGGAGCCGCAGATACGCAGTATTTT. The chain joins TRBV5-1 to TRBJ2-3; TRBD2 is a possible D gene (6 bases). V was trimmed by 0 bases and J by 4 bases, leaving 12 bases between them. Germline V lookup: CDR1 SGHRS, CDR2 YFSETQ. This CDR3 has 15 amino acids.

This clone was observed a single time. CDR3 residues: CASSLRQGDNEQFF. The CDR3 nucleotides are TGCGCCAGCAGCCTCCGACAGGGCGACAATGAGCAGTTCTTC. This chain joins TRBV4-1 and TRBJ2-1; 7 nucleotides line up with TRBD1. Trimming took 4 bases from V and 5 from J; bases not matched to a gene: 5. Per germline, CDR1 MGHRA and CDR2 YSYEKL. The length of the CDR3 is 14 residues.

The chain has TRBV10-3 and TRBJ1-2, with 7 positions matching TRBD1. CDR1 and CDR2 from the germline V gene are ENHRY and SYGVKD. J lost 6 bases, V lost 10 bases, and 8 bases had no gene match. This CDR3 spans 12 amino acids. CDR3 region: CATSRTGDGYTF. As DNA, the CDR3 is TGTGCCACCAGCAGGACAGGAGATGGCTACACCTTC.

The V gene is TRBV11-3, the J gene TRBJ1-1; D is undetermined. This CDR3 contains 13 residues. Between the trimmed V and J ends, which lost 0 bases and 5 bases, there was a span of 7 bases. CDR1 and CDR2 (germline): SGHNT, YENEEA. The CDR3 spells CASSLEVGTEAFF. The CDR3 DNA reads as TGTGCCAGCAGCTTAGAGGTGGGGACTGAAGCTTTCTTT.

As regards this clone: This same CDR3 is encoded by further DNA sequences in the sample. The chain couples TRBV5-1 to TRBJ2-3; TRBD1 aligns across 9 bases. The CDR3 is made up of 15 amino acids. Germline V lookup: CDR1 SGHRS, CDR2 YFSETQ. The V segment lost 0 bases and the J segment 5 bases; nucleotides outside the gene matches: 4. CDR3 nucleotide sequence: TGCGCCAGCAGCTTGGAGGGACAGGGAGTAGATACGCAGTATTTT. Translated: CASSLEGQGVDTQYF.

The V gene is TRBV5-6, the J gene TRBJ2-1; 10 nucleotides line up with TRBD2. Germline loops: CDR1 SGHDT, CDR2 YYEEEE. V was clipped by 4 bases and J by 5 bases; unmatched bases: 0. The CDR3 contains 13 residues. The CDR3 bases are TGTGCCAGCAGCGGACTAGCGGACAATGAGCAGTTCTTC. Protein: CASSGLADNEQFF.

Details on this clone: This specimen includes other DNA sequences encoding the same CDR3. The chain employs TRBV18 and TRBJ2-7; 7 bases fit TRBD1. With 0 bases clipped from V and 2 bases from J, the junction kept 1 base outside the gene matches. Germline V gives CDR1 KGHSH, CDR2 LQKENI. The CDR3 runs to 14 residues. CDR3 nucleotide sequence: TGTGCCAGCTCACCACCGACAGGGCCCTACGAGCAGTACTTC. Translated: CASSPPTGPYEQYF.

The V gene is TRBV29-1, the J gene TRBJ2-2; D is ambiguous. V was shortened by 4 bases and J by 0 bases, with 18 bases between the two germline ends. The CDR3 is 17 amino acids. The germline V gene encodes CDR1 SQVTM and CDR2 ANQGSEA. This chain's CDR3 is CSVGIGPTSANTGELFF. The CDR3 nucleotides are TGCAGCGTTGGAATAGGGCCGACATCAGCGAACACCGGGGAGCTGTTTTTT.

The J gene is TRBJ1-2, the V gene TRBV30, with 10 bases identical to TRBD1. Trimming removed 1 base from V and 8 bases from J; junction bases left unmatched: 10. This CDR3 is built from 15 residues. The germline V gene has CDR1 GTSNPN and CDR2 SVGIG (reference sequence). CDR3 amino acids: CAWSASGQGDNGYTF. Written as DNA, the CDR3 is TGTGCCTGGAGTGCCTCTGGACAGGGGGATAACGGCTACACCTTC.

The CDR3 loop is CASSRLDGANTEAFF. In DNA, the CDR3 is TGTGCCAGCAGCCGACTGGACGGCGCGAACACTGAAGCTTTCTTT. The chain has TRBV14 and TRBJ1-1; no firm D call. The V gene's germline CDR1 is SGHDN and CDR2 FVKESK. The CDR3 length is 15 residues. Trimming cost V 4 bases and J 1 base, with 13 bases left between them. Looking up the rest from reference TRBV14 and TRBJ1-1 gives the full variable domain: EAGVTQFPSHSVIEKGQTVTLRCDPISGHDNLYWYRRVMGKEIKFLLHFVKESKQDESGMPNNRFLAERTGGTYSTLKVQPAELEDSGVYFCASSRLDGANTEAFFGQGTRLTVV.

V is TRBV4-1 and J is TRBJ1-5, with D possibly being TRBD1 (5 bases). Germline-derived CDR1 and CDR2 are MGHRA and YSYEKL. The CDR3 is made up of 15 amino acids. With 1 base removed from V and 5 bases from J, the gap between germline ends came to 12 bases. The DNA for the CDR3 is TGCGCCAGCAGCCAAGTGTGGGACCGATATCAGCCCCAGCATTTT. It specifies CASSQVWDRYQPQHF.

The table lists this clone with a count of one. Other DNA sequences in the same sample also yield this CDR3. The chain couples TRBV5-1 to TRBJ2-5; either TRBD1 or TRBD2 may supply D (6 bases each). CDR1 is SGHRS and CDR2 is YFSETQ in the germline V gene. This CDR3 is built from 14 residues. V gave up 4 bases and J gave up 2 bases, with 12 bases separating them. As DNA, the CDR3 is TGCGCCAGCAGCCTCCGGAGGGGGCAAGAGACCCAGTACTTC. Amino acids: CASSLRRGQETQYF.

This sequence joins TRBV18 and TRBJ2-3, with 9 bases aligning to TRBD2. Germline V gives CDR1 KGHSH, CDR2 LQKENI. This CDR3 region has 15 residues. V was clipped by 4 bases and J by 2 bases; unmatched bases: 4. CDR3 region: CASSQTSGYTDTQYF. For the CDR3, the DNA is TGTGCCAGCTCACAGACTAGCGGCTACACAGATACGCAGTATTTT. Based on the CDR3 plus reference TRBV18 and TRBJ2-3, the full variable domain is NAGVMQNPRHLVRRRGQEARLRCSPMKGHSHVYWYRQLPEEGLKFMVYLQKENIIDESGMPKERFSAEFPKEGPSILRIQQVVRGDSAAYFCASSQTSGYTDTQYFGPGTRLTVL.

Turning to this clone: Compared with germline, one end of the junction differs, possibly owing to a read error. The V call is TRBV6-5, the J call TRBJ2-7, with D unresolved. The V gene's germline CDR1 is MNHEY and CDR2 SVGAGI. This CDR3 has 13 residues. Here the CDR3 reads CAISDGDSYEQYF. CDR3 bases: TGTGCCATCAGTGATGGAGATTCCTACGAGCAGTACTTC.